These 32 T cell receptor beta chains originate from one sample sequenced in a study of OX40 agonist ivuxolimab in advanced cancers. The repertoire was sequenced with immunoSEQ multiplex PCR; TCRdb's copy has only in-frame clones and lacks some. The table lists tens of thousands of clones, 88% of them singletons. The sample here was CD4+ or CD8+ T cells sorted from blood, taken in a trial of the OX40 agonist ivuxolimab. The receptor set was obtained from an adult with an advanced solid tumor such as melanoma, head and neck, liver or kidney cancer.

This CDR3 reads CASSPGPESYTF. CDR3 sequence (DNA): TGTGCCAGCAGCCCGGGGCCAGAGAGCTACACCTTC. The J gene is TRBJ1-2, the V gene TRBV11-2; D possibly corresponds to TRBD1 (5 bases). Germline loops: CDR1 SGHAT, CDR2 FQNNGV. The CDR3 has 12 amino acids. V dropped 5 bases and J dropped 9 bases, with 13 bases sitting between them. The full variable domain, its missing parts supplied by reference TRBV11-2 and TRBJ1-2, is EAGVAQSPRYKIIEKRQSVAFWCNPISGHATLYWYQQILGQGPKLLIQFQNNGVVDDSQLPKDRFSAERLKGVDSTLKIQPAKLEDSAVYLCASSPGPESYTFGSGTRLTVV.

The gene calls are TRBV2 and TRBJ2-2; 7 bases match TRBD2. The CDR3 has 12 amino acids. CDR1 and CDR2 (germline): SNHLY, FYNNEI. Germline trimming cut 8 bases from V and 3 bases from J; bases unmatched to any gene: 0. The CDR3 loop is CASGGDTGELFF. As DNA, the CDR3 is TGTGCCAGCGGGGGGGACACCGGGGAGCTGTTTTTT.

The CDR3 spells CASRTTGNTGELFF. The CDR3, as DNA: TGTGCCAGCAGAACGACGGGGAACACCGGGGAGCTGTTTTTT. The chain has TRBV2 and TRBJ2-2; D unclear. Trimming took off 6 bases at V and 1 base at J, with 9 bases between the two ends. Germline CDR1 is SNHLY and CDR2 is FYNNEI. The CDR3 extends over 14 amino acids.

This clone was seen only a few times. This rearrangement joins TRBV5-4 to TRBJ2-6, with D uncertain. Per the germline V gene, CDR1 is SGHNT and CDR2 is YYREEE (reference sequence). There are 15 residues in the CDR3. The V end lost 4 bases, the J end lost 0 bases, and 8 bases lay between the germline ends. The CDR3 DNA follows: TGTGCCAGCAGCCCGACACTCTCTGGGGCCAACGTCCTGACTTTC. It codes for CASSPTLSGANVLTF.

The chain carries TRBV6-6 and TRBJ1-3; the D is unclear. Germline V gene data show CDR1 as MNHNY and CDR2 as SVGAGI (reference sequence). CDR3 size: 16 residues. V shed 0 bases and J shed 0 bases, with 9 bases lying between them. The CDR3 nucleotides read TGTGCCAGCAGTTACTCCGCAGTAAGCTCTGGAAACACCATATATTTT. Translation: CASSYSAVSSGNTIYF.

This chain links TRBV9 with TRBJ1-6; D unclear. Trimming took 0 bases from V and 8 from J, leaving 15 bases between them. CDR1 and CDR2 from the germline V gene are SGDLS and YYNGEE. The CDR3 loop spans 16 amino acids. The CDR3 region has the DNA TGTGCCAGCAGCGTAGGGATCACGACGGTGGATTCACCCCTCCACTTT. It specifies CASSVGITTVDSPLHF.

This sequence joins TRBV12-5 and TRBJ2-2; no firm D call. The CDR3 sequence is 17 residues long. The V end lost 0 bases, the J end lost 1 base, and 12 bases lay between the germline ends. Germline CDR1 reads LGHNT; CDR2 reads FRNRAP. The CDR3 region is CASGLVGASWNTGELFF. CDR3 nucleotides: TGTGCTAGTGGTTTGGTAGGCGCCAGCTGGAACACCGGGGAGCTGTTTTTT. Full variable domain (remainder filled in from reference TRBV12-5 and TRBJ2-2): DARVTQTPRHKVTEMGQEVTMRCQPILGHNTVFWYRQTMMQGLELLAYFRNRAPLDDSGMPKDRFSAEMPDATLATLKIQPSEPRDSAVYFCASGLVGASWNTGELFFGEGSRLTVL.

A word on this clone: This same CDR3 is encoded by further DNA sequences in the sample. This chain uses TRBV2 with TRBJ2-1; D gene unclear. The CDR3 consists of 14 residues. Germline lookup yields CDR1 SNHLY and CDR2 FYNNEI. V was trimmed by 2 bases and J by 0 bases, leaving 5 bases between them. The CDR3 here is CASSERSSYNEQFF. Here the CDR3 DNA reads TGTGCCAGCAGTGAAAGGAGCTCCTACAATGAGCAGTTCTTC.

The CDR3 region is CASRFSTNTEAFF. The DNA for the CDR3 is TGTGCCAGCAGGTTCAGTACGAACACTGAAGCTTTCTTT. This rearrangement joins TRBV6-1 to TRBJ1-1; D remains unclear. Germline CDR1 and CDR2: MNHNS and SASEGT. V was pared by 6 bases and J by 1 base, with 9 bases between. There are 13 residues in the CDR3.

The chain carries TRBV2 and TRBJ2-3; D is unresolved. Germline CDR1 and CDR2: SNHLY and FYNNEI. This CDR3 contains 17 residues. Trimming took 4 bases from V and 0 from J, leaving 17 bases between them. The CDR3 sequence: CASSGALGQTSTDTQYF. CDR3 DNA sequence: TGTGCCAGCAGTGGGGCTCTCGGGCAGACTAGCACAGATACGCAGTATTTT.

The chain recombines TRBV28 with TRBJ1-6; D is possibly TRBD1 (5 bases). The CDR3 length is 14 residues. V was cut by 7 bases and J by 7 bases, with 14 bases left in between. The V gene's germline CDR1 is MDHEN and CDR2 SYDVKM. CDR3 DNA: TGTGCCAGCATTTCCCTGGCAGGGAATTCACCCCTCCACTTT. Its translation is CASISLAGNSPLHF.

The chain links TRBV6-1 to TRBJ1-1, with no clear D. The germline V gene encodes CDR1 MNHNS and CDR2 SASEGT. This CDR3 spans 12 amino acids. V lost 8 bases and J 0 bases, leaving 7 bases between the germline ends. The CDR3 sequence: CASRRLNTEAFF. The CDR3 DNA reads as TGTGCCAGCCGGCGTTTGAACACTGAAGCTTTCTTT.

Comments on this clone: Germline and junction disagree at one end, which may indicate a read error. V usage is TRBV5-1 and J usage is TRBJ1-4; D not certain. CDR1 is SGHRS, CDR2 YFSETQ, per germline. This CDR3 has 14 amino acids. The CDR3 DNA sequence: TGTGCCAGCAGCTTGGGCGGAGTGTTTGAAAAACTGTTTTTT. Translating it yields CASSLGGVFEKLFF.

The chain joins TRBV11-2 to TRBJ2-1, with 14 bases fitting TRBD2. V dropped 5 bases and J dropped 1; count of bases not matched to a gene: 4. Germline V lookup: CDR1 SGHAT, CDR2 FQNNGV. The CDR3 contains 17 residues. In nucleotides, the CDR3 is TGTGCCAGCAGCCTCAGACTAGCGGGGGGGTCCTACAATGAGCAGTTCTTC. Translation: CASSLRLAGGSYNEQFF.

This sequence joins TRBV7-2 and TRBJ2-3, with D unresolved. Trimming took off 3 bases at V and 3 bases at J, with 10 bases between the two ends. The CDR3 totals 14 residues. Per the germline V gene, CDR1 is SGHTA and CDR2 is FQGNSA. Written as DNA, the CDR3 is TGTGCCAGCAGCTTCGGCTTTGGAACAGATACGCAGTATTTT. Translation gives CASSFGFGTDTQYF.

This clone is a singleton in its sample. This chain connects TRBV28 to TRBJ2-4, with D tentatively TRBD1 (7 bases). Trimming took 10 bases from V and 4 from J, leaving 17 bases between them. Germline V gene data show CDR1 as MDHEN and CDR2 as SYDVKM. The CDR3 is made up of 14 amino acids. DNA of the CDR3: TGTGCCATTGCAGGGGGGCCCACAAAAAACATTCAGTACTTC. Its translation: CAIAGGPTKNIQYF.

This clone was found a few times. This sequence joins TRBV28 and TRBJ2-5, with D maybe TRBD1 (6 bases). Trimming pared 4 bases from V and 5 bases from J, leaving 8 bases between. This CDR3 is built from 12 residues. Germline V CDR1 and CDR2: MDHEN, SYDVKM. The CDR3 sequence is CASSSGVETQYF. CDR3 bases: TGTGCCAGCAGTTCAGGGGTCGAGACCCAGTACTTC.

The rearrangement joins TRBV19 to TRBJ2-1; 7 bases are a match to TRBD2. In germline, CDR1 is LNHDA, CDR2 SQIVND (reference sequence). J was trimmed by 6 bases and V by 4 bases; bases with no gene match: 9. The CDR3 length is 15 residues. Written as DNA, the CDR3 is TGTGCCAGTAGTACCGGACTAGTTTTGGGCAATGAGCAGTTCTTC. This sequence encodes CASSTGLVLGNEQFF.

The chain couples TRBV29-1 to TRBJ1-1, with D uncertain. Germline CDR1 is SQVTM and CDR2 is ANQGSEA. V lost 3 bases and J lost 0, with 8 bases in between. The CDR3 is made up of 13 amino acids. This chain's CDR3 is CSVDSRMNTEAFF. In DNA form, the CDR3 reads TGCAGCGTTGATTCCAGGATGAACACTGAAGCTTTCTTT.

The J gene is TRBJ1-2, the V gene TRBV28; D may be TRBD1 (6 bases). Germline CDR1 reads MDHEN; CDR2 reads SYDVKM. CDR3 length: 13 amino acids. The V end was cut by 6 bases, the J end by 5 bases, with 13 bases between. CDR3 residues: CASRPPDSYGYTF. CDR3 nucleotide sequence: TGTGCCAGCAGGCCCCCGGACAGTTATGGCTACACCTTC.

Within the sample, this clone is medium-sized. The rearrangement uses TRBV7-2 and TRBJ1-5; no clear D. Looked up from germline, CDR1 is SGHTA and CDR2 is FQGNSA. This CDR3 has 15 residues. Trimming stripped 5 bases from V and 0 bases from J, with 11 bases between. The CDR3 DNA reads TGTGCCAGCAGCCCCTCCGCTGGTAGCAATCAGCCCCAGCATTTT. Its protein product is CASSPSAGSNQPQHF.

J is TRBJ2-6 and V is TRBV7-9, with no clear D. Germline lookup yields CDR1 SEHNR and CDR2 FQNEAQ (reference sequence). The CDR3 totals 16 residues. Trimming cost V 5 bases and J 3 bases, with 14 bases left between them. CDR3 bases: TGTGCCAGCAGCCCGCCGCGAGTCCTTGGGGCCAACGTCCTGACTTTC. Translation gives CASSPPRVLGANVLTF.

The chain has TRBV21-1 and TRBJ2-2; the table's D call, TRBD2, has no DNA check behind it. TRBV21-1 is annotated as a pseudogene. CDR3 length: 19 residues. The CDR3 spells CASSNEREGELAVTGELFF. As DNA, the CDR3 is TGTGCCAGCAGTAACGAAAGGGAGGGGGAATTAGCGGTGACCGGGGAGCTGTTTTTT.

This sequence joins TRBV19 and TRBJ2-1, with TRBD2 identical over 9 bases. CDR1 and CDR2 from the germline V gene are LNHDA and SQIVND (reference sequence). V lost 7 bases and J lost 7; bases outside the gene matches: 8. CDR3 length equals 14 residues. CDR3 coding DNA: TGTGCCAGTACTAGCGGGATGGGCATGAATGAGCAGTTCTTC. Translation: CASTSGMGMNEQFF.

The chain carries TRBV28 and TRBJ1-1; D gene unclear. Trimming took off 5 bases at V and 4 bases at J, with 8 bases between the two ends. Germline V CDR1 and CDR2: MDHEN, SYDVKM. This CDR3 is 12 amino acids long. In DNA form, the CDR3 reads TGTGCCAGCAGTGTATTGCGCACTGAAGCTTTCTTT. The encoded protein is CASSVLRTEAFF.

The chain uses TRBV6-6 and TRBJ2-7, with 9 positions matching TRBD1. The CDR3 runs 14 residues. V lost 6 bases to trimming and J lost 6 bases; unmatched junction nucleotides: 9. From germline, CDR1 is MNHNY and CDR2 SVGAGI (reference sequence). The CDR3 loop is CASSGQGSLSEQYF. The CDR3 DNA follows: TGTGCCAGCAGCGGACAGGGGTCTTTGAGCGAGCAGTACTTC.

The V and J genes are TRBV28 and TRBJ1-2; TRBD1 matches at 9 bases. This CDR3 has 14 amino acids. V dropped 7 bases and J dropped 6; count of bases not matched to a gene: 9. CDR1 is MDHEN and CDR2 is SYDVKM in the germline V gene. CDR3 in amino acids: CASTRTGDPNGYTF. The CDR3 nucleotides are TGTGCCAGCACTAGGACAGGGGACCCAAATGGCTACACCTTC.

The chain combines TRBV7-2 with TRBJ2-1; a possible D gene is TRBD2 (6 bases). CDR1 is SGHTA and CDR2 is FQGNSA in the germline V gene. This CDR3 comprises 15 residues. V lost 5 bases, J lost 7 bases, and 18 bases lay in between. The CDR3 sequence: CASSPMGTPNNEQFF. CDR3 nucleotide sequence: TGTGCCAGCAGCCCAATGGGGACTCCTAATAATGAGCAGTTCTTC.

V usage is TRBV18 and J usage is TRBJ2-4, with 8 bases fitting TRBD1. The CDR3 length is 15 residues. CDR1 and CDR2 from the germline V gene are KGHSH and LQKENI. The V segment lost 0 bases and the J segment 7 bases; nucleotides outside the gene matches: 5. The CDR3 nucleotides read TGTGCCAGCTCACCACCAGGACAGGGACAGAACATTCAGTACTTC. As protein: CASSPPGQGQNIQYF.

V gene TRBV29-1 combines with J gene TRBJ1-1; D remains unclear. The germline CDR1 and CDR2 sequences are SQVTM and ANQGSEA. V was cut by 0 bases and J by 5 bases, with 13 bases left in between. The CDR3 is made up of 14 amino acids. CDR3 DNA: TGCAGCGTTGAAGATTGGAGGATTGGTACTGAAGCTTTCTTT. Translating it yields CSVEDWRIGTEAFF.

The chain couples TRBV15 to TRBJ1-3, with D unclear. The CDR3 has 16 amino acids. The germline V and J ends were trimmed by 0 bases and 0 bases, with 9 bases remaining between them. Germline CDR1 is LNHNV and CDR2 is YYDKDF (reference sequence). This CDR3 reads CATSRDLTDSGNTIYF. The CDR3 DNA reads TGTGCCACCAGCAGAGATCTAACAGACTCTGGAAACACCATATATTTT.

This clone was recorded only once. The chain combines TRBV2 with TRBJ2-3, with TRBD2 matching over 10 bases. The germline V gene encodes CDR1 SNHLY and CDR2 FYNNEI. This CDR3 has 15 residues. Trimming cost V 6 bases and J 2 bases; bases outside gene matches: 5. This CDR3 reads CASRVGLADTDTQYF. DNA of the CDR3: TGTGCCAGCAGGGTAGGACTAGCGGACACAGATACGCAGTATTTT.